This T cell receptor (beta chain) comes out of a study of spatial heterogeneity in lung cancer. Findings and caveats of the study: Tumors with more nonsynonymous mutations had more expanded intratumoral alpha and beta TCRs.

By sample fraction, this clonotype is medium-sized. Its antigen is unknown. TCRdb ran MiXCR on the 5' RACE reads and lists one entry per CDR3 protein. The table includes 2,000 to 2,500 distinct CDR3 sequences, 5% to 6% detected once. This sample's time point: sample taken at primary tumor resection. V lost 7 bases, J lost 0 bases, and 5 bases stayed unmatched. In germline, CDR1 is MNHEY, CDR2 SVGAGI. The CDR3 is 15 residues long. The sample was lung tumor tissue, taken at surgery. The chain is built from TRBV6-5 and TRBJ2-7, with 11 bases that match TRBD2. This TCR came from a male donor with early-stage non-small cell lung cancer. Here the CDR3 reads CASTEGTSGSYEQYF. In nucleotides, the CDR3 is TGTGCCAGCACTGAAGGGACTAGCGGCTCCTACGAGCAGTACTTC.